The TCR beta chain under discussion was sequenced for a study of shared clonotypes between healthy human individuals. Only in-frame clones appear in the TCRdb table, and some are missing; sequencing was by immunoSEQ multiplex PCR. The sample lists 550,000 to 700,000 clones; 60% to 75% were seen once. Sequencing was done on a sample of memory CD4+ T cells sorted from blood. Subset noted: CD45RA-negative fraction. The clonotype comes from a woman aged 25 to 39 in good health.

The CDR3 reads CASSEGLAGGLETQYF. In nucleotides, the CDR3 is TGTGCCAGCAGTGAGGGACTAGCGGGAGGTCTGGAGACCCAGTACTTC. The chain carries TRBV6-1 and TRBJ2-5; 15 bases align to TRBD2. CDR1 is MNHNS, CDR2 SASEGT, per germline. The CDR3 consists of 16 residues. The V segment lost 3 bases and the J segment 5 bases; nucleotides outside the gene matches: 4.